The next 28 T cell receptor beta chains were all read from a single sample in a study of low-dose radiotherapy and immunotherapy resistance in tumors. Time point denoted: before trial treatment. The PCR that amplified TCRs ran for 20 cycles, relying on a constant-region primer and a V-primer adapter. TCRdb recomputed calls from the reads with MiXCR, one row per CDR3 protein. The sample includes tens of thousands of distinct CDR3 sequences, around 11% seen only once; the top ten take approximately 6.2%. The material sequenced was PBMCs, taken before treatment. These receptor sequences come from a female donor with ovarian cancer.

This clonotype was seen at least ten times. The chain uses TRBV5-1 and TRBJ2-2, with 8 bases fitting TRBD1. The CDR3 is 14 amino acids. From germline, CDR1 is SGHRS and CDR2 YFSETQ. The V gene end was trimmed by 5 bases and the J gene end by 3 bases; junction bases not matched to a gene: 3. As DNA, the CDR3 is TGCGCCAGCAGGAAGACAGGGGACACCGGGGAGCTGTTTTTT. This codes for CASRKTGDTGELFF.

This clonotype has at least ten counts. The V and J genes are TRBV5-1 and TRBJ2-5; no firm D call. Per germline, CDR1 SGHRS and CDR2 YFSETQ. V lost 4 bases and J lost 1, with 11 bases in between. The CDR3 contains 14 residues. The CDR3 DNA is TGCGCCAGCAGCGACCTGACAACCCAAGAGACCCAGTACTTC. Protein product: CASSDLTTQETQYF.

The table lists this clonotype with many counts. The chain has TRBV28 and TRBJ2-3; 9 nucleotides align to TRBD2. CDR1 is MDHEN and CDR2 is SYDVKM in the germline V gene. The CDR3 totals 17 residues. The ends lost 4 bases at V and 4 bases at J; junction bases unmatched: 12. The chain's CDR3 is CASSSPSPGLAPDTQYF. CDR3 DNA sequence: TGTGCCAGCAGTTCCCCATCCCCGGGACTAGCCCCAGATACGCAGTATTTT.

This clonotype was observed at least ten times. The genes are TRBV12-3 or TRBV12-4 and TRBJ1-4; unclear D gene. This CDR3 is built from 13 residues. Trimming took off 7 bases at V and 8 bases at J, with 14 bases between the two ends. CDR3 amino acids: CASNGGLREKLFF. The DNA for the CDR3 is TGTGCCAGCAACGGAGGGTTAAGGGAAAAACTGTTTTTT.

This clonotype was observed at least ten times. The chain links TRBV6-5 to TRBJ2-3; D assignment may be TRBD1 or TRBD2 (5 bases each). Germline V gene data show CDR1 as MNHEY and CDR2 as SVGAGI. V was cut by 2 bases and J by 2 bases, with 14 bases left in between. This CDR3 spans 16 amino acids. The DNA for the CDR3 is TGTGCCAGCAGTTACGGGGGTATCGGGGTCACAGATACGCAGTATTTT. Amino acid sequence: CASSYGGIGVTDTQYF.

This clonotype appeared many times. The V and J genes are TRBV7-6 and TRBJ2-5, with D hard to call. V lost 6 bases and J 8 bases, leaving 19 bases between the germline ends. The CDR3 loop spans 14 amino acids. CDR1 and CDR2 from the germline V gene are SGHVS and FNYEAQ. The CDR3 region is CASRGSGLMETQYF. The CDR3 nucleotides are TGTGCCAGCAGGGGGTCTGGGCTAATGGAAACCCAGTACTTC.

There are many counts of this clonotype. The chain is built from TRBV28 and TRBJ2-7; 10 nucleotides match TRBD1. There are 15 residues in the CDR3. V lost 5 bases, J lost 2 bases, and 6 bases stayed unmatched. CDR1 MDHEN and CDR2 SYDVKM come from the germline V gene. The CDR3 DNA follows: TGTGCCAGCAGTACCCTGGACAGGGGGACCTACGAGCAGTACTTC. Translated: CASSTLDRGTYEQYF.

This clonotype was seen at least ten times. The gene calls are TRBV5-1 and TRBJ1-3; tentative D call: TRBD1 (5 bases). CDR1 is SGHRS, CDR2 YFSETQ, per germline. CDR3 size: 15 residues. Trimming shortened V by 0 bases and J by 3 bases, and 10 bases separated the two germline ends. The CDR3 loop reads CASSLGQSDGNTIYF. CDR3 sequence (DNA): TGCGCCAGCAGCTTGGGACAGTCGGATGGAAACACCATATATTTT. The variable domain in full, completed from reference TRBV5-1 and TRBJ1-3, reads KAGVTQTPRYLIKTRGQQVTLSCSPISGHRSVSWYQQTPGQGLQFLFEYFSETQRNKGNFPGRFSGRQFSNSRSEMNVSTLELGDSALYLCASSLGQSDGNTIYFGEGSWLTVV.

This clonotype was seen many times. V gene TRBV7-2 combines with J gene TRBJ2-2; 8 bases line up with TRBD2. The CDR3 is 18 residues long. Germline V gene data show CDR1 as SGHTA and CDR2 as FQGNSA. With 0 bases clipped from V and 4 bases from J, the junction kept 10 bases outside the gene matches. The DNA for the CDR3 is TGTGCCAGCAGCTTAGCGGGTAGCGGGGTTGCGTTCACCGGGGAGCTGTTTTTT. It translates to CASSLAGSGVAFTGELFF.

The chain recombines TRBV5-1 with TRBJ1-1; the match to TRBD1 covers 7 bases. This CDR3 comprises 14 residues. Per germline, CDR1 SGHRS and CDR2 YFSETQ. J gave up 1 base and V 4 bases, and 4 bases lay outside the gene matches. CDR3 DNA: TGCGCCAGCAGCGGTCAGGGGGGGAACACTGAAGCTTTCTTT. Translation: CASSGQGGNTEAFF. The full variable domain, with the rest looked up from reference TRBV5-1 and TRBJ1-1, is KAGVTQTPRYLIKTRGQQVTLSCSPISGHRSVSWYQQTPGQGLQFLFEYFSETQRNKGNFPGRFSGRQFSNSRSEMNVSTLELGDSALYLCASSGQGGNTEAFFGQGTRLTVV.

This clonotype occurred many times. The chain couples TRBV6-5 to TRBJ1-2; 7 nucleotides line up with TRBD1. V lost 3 bases to trimming and J lost 0 bases; unmatched junction nucleotides: 7. Germline assignment: CDR1 MNHEY and CDR2 SVGAGI. The CDR3 sequence is 16 residues long. The CDR3 region is CASSYSPRGANYGYTF. CDR3 sequence (DNA): TGTGCCAGCAGTTATTCGCCCAGGGGGGCTAACTATGGCTACACCTTC.

This clonotype was found many times. This chain uses TRBV3-1 with TRBJ1-1, with D maybe TRBD1 (5 bases). The V and J ends lost 1 base and 2 bases respectively, with 8 bases between them. CDR3 length: 14 amino acids. CDR1 LGHDT and CDR2 YNNKEL come from the germline V gene (reference sequence). This chain's CDR3 is CASSQAGLNTEAFF. DNA of the CDR3: TGTGCCAGCAGCCAAGCGGGACTTAACACTGAAGCTTTCTTT.

The sample holds many counts of this clonotype. V is TRBV3-1 and J is TRBJ1-1; 8 nucleotides line up with TRBD1. The CDR3 has 13 residues. CDR1 is LGHDT, CDR2 YNNKEL, per germline (reference sequence). Trimming at V came to 5 bases and at J to 6 bases, leaving 5 bases not matched to a gene. The chain's CDR3 is CASSSMTGAEAFF. CDR3 nucleotide sequence: TGTGCCAGCAGCTCGATGACAGGGGCTGAAGCTTTCTTT.

This clonotype was detected many times. V is TRBV20-1 and J is TRBJ2-5, with 7 bases that match TRBD2. This CDR3 has 15 residues. CDR1 DFQATT and CDR2 SNEGSKA come from the germline V gene (reference sequence). The V gene end was trimmed by 3 bases and the J gene end by 5 bases; junction bases not matched to a gene: 12. The chain's CDR3 is CSASEVGGTAETQYF. CDR3 nucleotide sequence: TGCAGTGCTAGTGAGGTCGGGGGGACCGCGGAGACCCAGTACTTC.

This clonotype was counted at least ten times. The chain joins TRBV18 to TRBJ1-4; D remains ambiguous. V lost 3 bases to trimming and J lost 8 bases, with 10 bases between them. Germline CDR1 and CDR2: KGHSH and LQKENI. The CDR3 is 13 residues long. The CDR3 coding sequence is TGTGCCAGCTCACCCGGACCGGAGGAAAAACTGTTTTTT. Encoded protein: CASSPGPEEKLFF.

This clonotype has ten or more counts. The chain couples TRBV2 to TRBJ2-7; 9 nucleotides match TRBD1. Germline-derived CDR1 and CDR2 are SNHLY and FYNNEI. V shed 7 bases and J 3 bases; nucleotides not matched to a gene: 10. This CDR3 comprises 15 residues. The CDR3 loop is CASTPGQGFRYEQYF. CDR3 DNA sequence: TGTGCCAGCACCCCCGGACAGGGGTTTCGCTACGAGCAGTACTTC. Based on the CDR3 plus reference TRBV2 and TRBJ2-7, the full variable domain is EPEVTQTPSHQVTQMGQEVILRCVPISNHLYFYWYRQILGQKVEFLVSFYNNEISEKSEIFDDQFSVERPDGSNFTLKIRSTKLEDSAMYFCASTPGQGFRYEQYFGPGTRLTVT.

Many counts were recorded for this clonotype. The chain recombines TRBV4-3 with TRBJ2-1; possible D gene TRBD2, 5 bases. V dropped 1 base and J dropped 5 bases, with 18 bases sitting between them. Germline CDR1 and CDR2: LGHNA and YSLEER. The CDR3 extends over 17 amino acids. CDR3 coding DNA: TGCGCCAGCAGCCAAGTTACTGCAGTGGGGAGCGACAATGAGCAGTTCTTC. Its protein product is CASSQVTAVGSDNEQFF.

The chain carries TRBV11-2 and TRBJ2-2, with 7 bases fitting TRBD1. The CDR3 is 16 amino acids. Trimming took 3 bases from V and 1 from J; bases not matched to a gene: 5. Per germline, CDR1 SGHAT and CDR2 FQNNGV. CDR3: CASSLPWDRNTGELFF. The CDR3 DNA follows: TGTGCCAGCAGCTTGCCCTGGGACAGGAACACCGGGGAGCTGTTTTTT.

This clonotype was counted many times. Here the CDR3 reads CSARDFSSSYEQYF. The CDR3 nucleotides are TGCAGTGCTAGAGACTTCTCTAGCTCCTACGAGCAGTACTTC. The chain recombines TRBV20-1 with TRBJ2-7; D is undetermined. Trimming took off 0 bases at V and 0 bases at J, with 9 bases between the two ends. The CDR3 totals 14 residues. CDR1 is DFQATT and CDR2 is SNEGSKA in the germline V gene (reference sequence).

This clonotype was seen many times. CDR3 DNA sequence: TGCAGTGCTAGACCAGAACACCTTAACTATGGCTACACCTTC. Translated, it gives CSARPEHLNYGYTF. This sequence joins TRBV20-1 and TRBJ1-2; D is ambiguous. CDR1 is DFQATT, CDR2 SNEGSKA, per germline (reference sequence). This CDR3 contains 14 residues. Trimming took 2 bases from V and 1 from J, leaving 11 bases between them.

The rearrangement joins TRBV28 to TRBJ2-1, with 14 bases that match TRBD2. The CDR3 has 15 amino acids. V shed 6 bases and J 9 bases; nucleotides not matched to a gene: 7. Looked up from germline, CDR1 is MDHEN and CDR2 is SYDVKM. The CDR3 DNA sequence: TGTGCCAGCAGCCGCGGGACTAGCGGGAGTATTGAGCAGTTCTTC. Translation gives CASSRGTSGSIEQFF. The full variable domain, with the rest looked up from reference TRBV28 and TRBJ2-1, is DVKVTQSSRYLVKRTGEKVFLECVQDMDHENMFWYRQDPGLGLRLIYFSYDVKMKEKGDIPEGYSVSREKKERFSLILESASTNQTSMYLCASSRGTSGSIEQFFGPGTRLTVL.

This clonotype was detected ten times or more. This chain uses TRBV18 with TRBJ1-6; a possible D gene is TRBD1 (6 bases). This CDR3 comprises 13 residues. Germline V gene lookup returns CDR1 KGHSH and CDR2 LQKENI. V was pared by 4 bases and J by 14 bases, with 15 bases between. CDR3 residues: CASSQGEKTALHF. The CDR3 DNA reads TGTGCCAGCTCACAGGGGGAAAAAACCGCCCTCCACTTT.

This clonotype was detected a few times. V is TRBV30 and J is TRBJ2-7; perhaps D is TRBD1 or TRBD2 (7 bases each). Germline V gene lookup returns CDR1 GTSNPN and CDR2 SVGIG (reference sequence). The CDR3 extends over 16 amino acids. Between the trimmed V and J ends, which lost 2 bases and 2 bases, there was a span of 19 bases. The CDR3 sequence is CAWSRRGGDRAYEQYF. The CDR3 DNA is TGTGCCTGGAGTCGCAGGGGGGGGGACAGAGCCTACGAGCAGTACTTC.

This clonotype showed up many times. The gene calls are TRBV19 and TRBJ2-1, with 8 bases identical to TRBD2. The J segment lost 2 bases and the V segment lost 5 bases, leaving 8 bases of the junction unmatched. The CDR3 extends over 16 amino acids. Germline values: CDR1 LNHDA, CDR2 SQIVND (reference sequence). The CDR3 DNA is TGTGCCAGTAGTGTACAACTAGCGGAGGCCTACAATGAGCAGTTCTTC. Its translation is CASSVQLAEAYNEQFF.

This clonotype was counted at least ten times. V and J are TRBV5-1 and TRBJ2-1; 7 bases are a match to TRBD1. From germline, CDR1 is SGHRS and CDR2 YFSETQ. The ends lost 0 bases at V and 7 bases at J; junction bases unmatched: 4. CDR3 size: 14 residues. The CDR3 here is CASSLVGQVNEQFF. The CDR3 nucleotides are TGCGCCAGCAGCTTGGTAGGACAGGTAAATGAGCAGTTCTTC.

This clonotype came up many times. The rearrangement links TRBV29-1 to TRBJ2-3; possible D gene TRBD1, 6 bases. Deletions cut 1 base from V and 1 base from J, with 18 bases between. The V gene's germline CDR1 is SQVTM and CDR2 ANQGSEA. The CDR3 length is 17 residues. CDR3 nucleotide sequence: TGCAGCGTTGAAGGGACAGAACGGCCTCATGGCACAGATACGCAGTATTTT. Translation: CSVEGTERPHGTDTQYF.

By frequency in the sample, this clonotype is medium-sized. The chain is built from TRBV28 and TRBJ2-1; the match to TRBD2 covers 7 bases. CDR1 is MDHEN, CDR2 SYDVKM, per germline. With V trimmed by 11 bases and J by 10 bases, 17 bases remained unmatched. The CDR3 consists of 14 residues. The CDR3, as DNA: TGTGCCGGTGCCCCGGGAGGCGGGGCTAGGGAGCAGTTCTTC. Protein: CAGAPGGGAREQFF.

The chain uses TRBV20-1 and TRBJ2-5, with TRBD2 matching over 11 bases. This CDR3 has 13 residues. Germline loops: CDR1 DFQATT, CDR2 SNEGSKA (reference sequence). V was pared by 6 bases and J by 5 bases, with 5 bases of the junction left unmatched. The CDR3 region is CSAVAGGLETQYF. Here the CDR3 DNA reads TGCAGTGCCGTAGCGGGGGGGCTGGAGACCCAGTACTTC.